This T cell receptor beta chain was observed in a study of blood T cells in healthy people across ages. Then a second PCR, running about 6 to 11 cycles, was carried out with a sample-barcoded 5' primer and a J-beta primer mix. TCRdb processed the 5' RACE reads anew with MiXCR; each CDR3 protein has one entry. The sample shows approximately 770,000 distinct CDR3 sequences, more than 45% of them seen only once. The V and J ends lost 0 bases and 6 bases, in that order; junction bases with no gene match: 10. The CDR3 totals 18 residues. The V gene's germline CDR1 is LGHDT and CDR2 YNNKEL (reference sequence).

Sequenced material: blood. The gene calls are TRBV3-1 and TRBJ2-5; 13 nucleotides match TRBD2. This TCR was sampled from a man aged 25-45 years in good health. The DNA for the CDR3 is TGTGCCAGCAGCCAAGAGTGGACTAGCGGGGGTGGGAGGAAGACCCAGTACTTC. It yields the protein CASSQEWTSGGGRKTQYF.